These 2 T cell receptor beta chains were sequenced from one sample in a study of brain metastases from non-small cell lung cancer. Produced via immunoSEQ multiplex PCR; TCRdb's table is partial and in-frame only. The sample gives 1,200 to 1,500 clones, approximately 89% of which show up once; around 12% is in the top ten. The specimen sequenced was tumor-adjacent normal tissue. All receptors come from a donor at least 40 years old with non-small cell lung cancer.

The CDR3 DNA sequence: TGTGCCAGTAGGATTCAGACAGGGGATGTCTATGGCTACACCTTC. The encoded protein is CASRIQTGDVYGYTF. The rearrangement uses TRBV19 and TRBJ1-2; TRBD1 agrees at 8 bases. Trimming took 6 bases from V and 4 from J; bases not matched to a gene: 10. This CDR3 has 15 residues. CDR1 and CDR2 from the germline V gene are LNHDA and SQIVND (reference sequence).

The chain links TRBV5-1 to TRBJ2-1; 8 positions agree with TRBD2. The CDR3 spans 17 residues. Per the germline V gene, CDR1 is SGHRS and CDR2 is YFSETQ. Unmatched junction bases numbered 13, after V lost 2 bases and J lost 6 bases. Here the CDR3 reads CASSFSSGLARSNEQFF. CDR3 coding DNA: TGCGCCAGCAGCTTCTCTTCCGGACTAGCTCGTTCCAATGAGCAGTTCTTC. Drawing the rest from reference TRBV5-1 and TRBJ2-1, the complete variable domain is KAGVTQTPRYLIKTRGQQVTLSCSPISGHRSVSWYQQTPGQGLQFLFEYFSETQRNKGNFPGRFSGRQFSNSRSEMNVSTLELGDSALYLCASSFSSGLARSNEQFFGPGTRLTVL.